The 12 T cell receptor beta chains reported below all come from one sample, sequenced in a study of identical twins. TCRdb re-called the 5' RACE reads through MiXCR, storing one row per CDR3 protein. The profile shows about 150,000 distinct CDR3 sequences, approximately 3.5% of them singletons. The sample comprised memory T cells sorted from blood. These TCRs come from a young man in good health.

This clonotype was counted ten times or more. This sequence joins TRBV14 and TRBJ2-2; the D gene could be TRBD1 or TRBD2 (5 bases each). CDR1 is SGHDN and CDR2 is FVKESK in the germline V gene. The CDR3 has 18 amino acids. Trimming took off 6 bases at V and 0 bases at J, with 20 bases between the two ends. In nucleotides, the CDR3 is TGTGCCAGCAGTTGTCCGGGACCTACTTTCGCGAACACCGGGGAGCTGTTTTTT. This gives the protein CASSCPGPTFANTGELFF.

This clonotype came up many times. V is TRBV20-1 and J is TRBJ2-3, with a possible D match to TRBD1 (6 bases). This CDR3 region has 15 residues. The ends were cut back, 4 bases at V and 0 bases at J, with 14 bases in the middle. Germline loops: CDR1 DFQATT, CDR2 SNEGSKA (reference sequence). CDR3 sequence: CSATGDKASTDTQYF. The CDR3 nucleotides read TGCAGTGCTACAGGGGACAAAGCTAGCACAGATACGCAGTATTTT.

This clonotype was observed many times. The V call is TRBV15, the J call TRBJ1-1; D is undetermined. The germline V and J ends were trimmed by 3 bases and 5 bases, with 16 bases remaining between them. From germline, CDR1 is LNHNV and CDR2 YYDKDF (reference sequence). The CDR3 has 15 amino acids. DNA for the CDR3: TGTGCCACCAGCAGGGCGTCCACCATGGCAACTGAAGCTTTCTTT. Translated, it gives CATSRASTMATEAFF.

This clonotype was observed many times. The chain links TRBV4-2 to TRBJ2-3; the D is unclear. The CDR3 totals 17 residues. Germline loops: CDR1 LGHNA, CDR2 YNFKEQ. Trimming shortened V by 4 bases and J by 0 bases, and 17 bases separated the two germline ends. CDR3 amino acids: CASSPMHLHGSTDTQYF. CDR3 sequence (DNA): TGTGCCAGCAGCCCGATGCACCTCCACGGAAGCACAGATACGCAGTATTTT.

This clonotype was observed a few times. This CDR3 is CSVVAGGQPQHF. As DNA, the CDR3 is TGCAGCGTTGTAGCGGGGGGACAGCCCCAGCATTTT. This rearrangement joins TRBV29-1 to TRBJ1-5; D may be TRBD1 (5 bases). Germline V gene sequence: CDR1 SQVTM, CDR2 ANQGSEA. The CDR3 totals 12 residues. Trimming removed 4 bases at V and 7 bases at J, with 11 bases between.

This clonotype was recorded at least ten times. The chain joins TRBV4-3 to TRBJ2-5, with D possibly matching TRBD1 (7 bases). CDR1 is LGHNA, CDR2 YSLEER, per germline. There are 15 residues in the CDR3. Trimming removed 2 bases from V and 3 bases from J, with 13 bases in between. CDR3 sequence: CASSQRGTEKETQYF. CDR3 nucleotide sequence: TGCGCCAGCAGCCAACGGGGGACAGAGAAAGAGACCCAGTACTTC.

This clonotype was observed many times. V is TRBV25-1 and J is TRBJ1-1, with D uncertain. V was clipped by 2 bases and J by 6 bases, with 7 bases between them. There are 12 residues in the CDR3. Germline V gives CDR1 MGHDK, CDR2 SYGVNS. The DNA for the CDR3 is TGTGCCAGCAGTGAAGAGAGGTCTGAAGCTTTCTTT. Protein sequence: CASSEERSEAFF. Full variable domain (missing parts from reference TRBV25-1 and TRBJ1-1): EADIYQTPRYLVIGTGKKITLECSQTMGHDKMYWYQQDPGMELHLIHYSYGVNSTEKGDLSSESTVSRIRTEHFPLTLESARPSHTSQYLCASSEERSEAFFGQGTRLTVV.

This clonotype occurred many times. The chain combines TRBV12-3 or TRBV12-4 with TRBJ2-2; maybe TRBD1 (6 bases). V gave up 2 bases and J gave up 0 bases, with 16 bases separating them. The CDR3 contains 18 residues. DNA of the CDR3: TGTGCCAGCAGTTTACTGGGCCCCGGGACACCGAACACCGGGGAGCTGTTTTTT. It translates to CASSLLGPGTPNTGELFF.

This clonotype occurred many times. The chain combines TRBV6-2 or TRBV6-3 with TRBJ2-1; the D gene is possibly TRBD2 (5 bases). The CDR3 extends over 11 amino acids. V was shortened by 8 bases and J by 11 bases, with 13 bases between the two germline ends. The germline V gene has CDR1 MNHEY and CDR2 SVGEGT. The DNA for the CDR3 is TGTGCCAGCGAGTCAGGACTTAAGCAGTTCTTC. Encoded protein: CASESGLKQFF.

In its sample, this clonotype was seen many times. This CDR3 is CSTHLGGETQYF. The CDR3 bases are TGCAGCACGCACCTCGGCGGGGAGACCCAGTACTTC. V gene TRBV29-1 combines with J gene TRBJ2-5; TRBD2 might be the D (5 bases). The CDR3 has 12 amino acids. Germline CDR1 SQVTM, CDR2 ANQGSEA. V was pared by 8 bases and J by 5 bases, with 15 bases between.

The sample holds many counts of this clonotype. The chain is built from TRBV14 and TRBJ2-6; no clear D gene. The CDR3 is 16 amino acids. The V end was cut by 4 bases, the J end by 0 bases, with 10 bases between. Germline V gene sequence: CDR1 SGHDN, CDR2 FVKESK. Here the CDR3 reads CASSPRRNSGANVLTF. The CDR3 coding sequence is TGTGCCAGCAGCCCCCGACGGAACTCTGGGGCCAACGTCCTGACTTTC. Complete variable domain (other parts from reference TRBV14 and TRBJ2-6): EAGVTQFPSHSVIEKGQTVTLRCDPISGHDNLYWYRRVMGKEIKFLLHFVKESKQDESGMPNNRFLAERTGGTYSTLKVQPAELEDSGVYFCASSPRRNSGANVLTFGAGSRLTVL.

This clonotype was seen at least ten times. This sequence joins TRBV15 and TRBJ2-1; no clear D. The V and J ends lost 0 bases and 0 bases respectively, with 6 bases between them. The CDR3 is made up of 15 amino acids. Germline V gene sequence: CDR1 LNHNV, CDR2 YYDKDF (reference sequence). CDR3: CATSREQSSYNEQFF. The CDR3 bases are TGTGCCACCAGCAGAGAGCAGAGCTCCTACAATGAGCAGTTCTTC.